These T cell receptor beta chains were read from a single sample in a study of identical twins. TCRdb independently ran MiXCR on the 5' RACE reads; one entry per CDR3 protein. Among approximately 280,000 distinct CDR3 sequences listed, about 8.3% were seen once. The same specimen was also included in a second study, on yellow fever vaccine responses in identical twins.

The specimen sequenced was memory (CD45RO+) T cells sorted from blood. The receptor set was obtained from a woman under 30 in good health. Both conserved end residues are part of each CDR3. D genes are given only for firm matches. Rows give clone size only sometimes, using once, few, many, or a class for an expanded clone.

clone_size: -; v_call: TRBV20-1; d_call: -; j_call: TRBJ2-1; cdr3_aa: CSARPPTSPTNEQFF; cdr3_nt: TGCAGTGCTAGACCCCCCACTTCTCCAACAAATGAGCAGTTCTTC
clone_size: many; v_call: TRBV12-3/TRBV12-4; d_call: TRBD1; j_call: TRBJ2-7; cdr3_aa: CASSRPDREYEQYF; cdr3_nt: TGTGCCAGCAGTCGTCCGGACAGGGAGTACGAGCAGTACTTC
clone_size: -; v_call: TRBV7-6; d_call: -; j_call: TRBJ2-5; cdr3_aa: CASSSVQGGETQYF; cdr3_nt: TGTGCCAGCAGCTCCGTACAGGGTGGGGAGACCCAGTACTTC
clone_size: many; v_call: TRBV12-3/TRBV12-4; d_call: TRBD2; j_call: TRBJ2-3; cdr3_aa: CASSLRGGRDLGTDTQYF; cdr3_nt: TGTGCCAGCAGCCTCAGGGGCGGGAGGGATTTAGGCACAGATACGCAGTATTTT
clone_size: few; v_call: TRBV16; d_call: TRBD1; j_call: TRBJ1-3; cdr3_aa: CASSQSVDRGLHTIYF; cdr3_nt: TGTGCCAGCAGCCAATCGGTGGACAGGGGCCTCCACACCATATATTTT
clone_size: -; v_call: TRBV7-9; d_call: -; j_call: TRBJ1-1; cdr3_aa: CASSLNRANTEAFF; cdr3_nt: TGTGCCAGCAGCTTGAACAGGGCGAACACTGAAGCTTTCTTT
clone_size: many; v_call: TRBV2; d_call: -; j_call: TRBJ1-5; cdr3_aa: CASSEGGYSNQPQHF; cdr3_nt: TGTGCCAGCAGTGAGGGGGGTTATAGCAATCAGCCCCAGCATTTT
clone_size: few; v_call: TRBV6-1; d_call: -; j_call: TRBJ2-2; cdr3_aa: CASSLKAHTGELFF; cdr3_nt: TGTGCCAGCAGTCTTAAGGCCCACACCGGGGAGCTGTTTTTT
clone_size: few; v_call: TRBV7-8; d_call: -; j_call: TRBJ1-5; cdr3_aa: CASCLQRHQPQHF; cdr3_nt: TGTGCCAGCTGCTTACAGAGGCATCAGCCCCAGCATTTT
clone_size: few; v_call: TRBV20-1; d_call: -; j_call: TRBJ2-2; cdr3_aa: CSAPYAGLGGPNTGELFF; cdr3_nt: TGCAGTGCTCCCTATGCCGGACTGGGGGGGCCGAACACCGGGGAGCTGTTTTTT
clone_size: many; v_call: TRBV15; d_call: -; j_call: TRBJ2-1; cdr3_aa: CATSRAGARLGSYNEQFF; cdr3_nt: TGTGCCACCAGCAGAGCTGGGGCGAGGTTGGGATCCTACAATGAGCAGTTCTTC